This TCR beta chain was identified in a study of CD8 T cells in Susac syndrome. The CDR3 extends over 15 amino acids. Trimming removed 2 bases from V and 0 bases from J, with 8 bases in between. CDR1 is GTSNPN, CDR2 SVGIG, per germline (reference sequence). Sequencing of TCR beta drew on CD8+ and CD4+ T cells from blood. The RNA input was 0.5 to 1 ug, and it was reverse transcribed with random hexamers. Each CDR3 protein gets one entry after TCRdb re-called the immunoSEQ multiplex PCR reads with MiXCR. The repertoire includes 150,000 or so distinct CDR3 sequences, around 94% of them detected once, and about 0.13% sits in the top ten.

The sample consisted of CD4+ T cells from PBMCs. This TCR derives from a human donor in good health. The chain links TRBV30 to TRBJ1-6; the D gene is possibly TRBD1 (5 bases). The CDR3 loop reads CAWSPGNSYNSPLHF. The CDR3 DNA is TGTGCCTGGAGTCCAGGGAACTCCTATAATTCACCCCTCCACTTT.